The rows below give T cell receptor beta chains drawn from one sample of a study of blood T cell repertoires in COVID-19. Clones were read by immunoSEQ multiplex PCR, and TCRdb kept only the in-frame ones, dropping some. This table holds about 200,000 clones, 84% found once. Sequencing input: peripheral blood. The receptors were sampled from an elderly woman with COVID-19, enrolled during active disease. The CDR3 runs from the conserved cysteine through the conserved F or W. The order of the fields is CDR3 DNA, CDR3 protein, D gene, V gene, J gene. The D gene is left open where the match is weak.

TGTGCCAGCAGTTCGAGACTAGCGGGAGGTTTCAATGAGCAGTTCTTC,CASSSRLAGGFNEQFF,TRBD2,TRBV6-5,TRBJ2-1
TGTGCCAGCAGCTTAATGGGAGTGCCCCAAGAGACCCAGTACTTC,CASSLMGVPQETQYF,-,TRBV7-6,TRBJ2-5
TGTGCCAGCAGTCCAAGGACTGATTTGGCCCAGTACTTC,CASSPRTDLAQYF,-,TRBV27,TRBJ2-5
TGTGCCAGTAGGTCGAACGGGATCAATCAGCCCCAGCATTTT,CASRSNGINQPQHF,-,TRBV19,TRBJ1-5
TGTGCCAGCGGATACACAGGGGGGAGTCAGCCCCAGCATTTT,CASGYTGGSQPQHF,TRBD1,TRBV2,TRBJ1-5
TGCGCCAGCAGCCCGGACGGGGGAAGCTCCTACGAGCAGTACTTC,CASSPDGGSSYEQYF,-,TRBV5-1,TRBJ2-7
TGCGCCAGCAGCTTCGTCAGTATCCAAGAGACCCAGTACTTC,CASSFVSIQETQYF,-,TRBV5-1,TRBJ2-5
TGTGCCAGTAGTACACCCCTCGTAGAGGGTCGGAACACCGGGGAGCTGTTTTTT,CASSTPLVEGRNTGELFF,-,TRBV19,TRBJ2-2
TGTGCCAGCTCTTGGGCAGAGTTGAACACTGAAGCTTTCTTT,CASSWAELNTEAFF,-,TRBV18,TRBJ1-1
TGTGCCAGCAGTCTACAGGGGAGTGAAAAACTGTTTTTT,CASSLQGSEKLFF,TRBD1,TRBV27,TRBJ1-4
TGTGCCAGCCCGACAGACTCTGGAAACACCATATATTTT,CASPTDSGNTIYF,-,TRBV28,TRBJ1-3
TGTGCCAGCAGTCTTGGGACAGGGAGACCCGGAGGGGAAAAACTGTTTTTT,CASSLGTGRPGGEKLFF,TRBD1,TRBV27,TRBJ1-4
TGTGCCAGTAGTATATACAGCCGAACAAATGAAGCTTTCTTT,CASSIYSRTNEAFF,-,TRBV19,TRBJ1-1
TGTGCCAGCAGCCATGCCGACAGGGGAGACCAGCCCCAGCATTTT,CASSHADRGDQPQHF,TRBD1,TRBV3-1/TRBV3-2,TRBJ1-5
TGTGCCACCAGCAGGGACAGGGAGACGTCTAACTATGGCTACACCTTC,CATSRDRETSNYGYTF,TRBD1,TRBV15,TRBJ1-2
TGTGCCAGCAGGATAGGGGCAGATACGCAGTATTTT,CASRIGADTQYF,-,TRBV2,TRBJ2-3